This paragraph reports one TCR beta chain. The sample belongs to a study of cytomegalovirus exposure and HLA in healthy donors. Sequenced by immunoSEQ multiplex PCR; TCRdb stores in-frame clones only, minus some. The sample holds 60,000 or so clones, roughly 94% seen once. The CDR3 runs 14 residues. Losses at the gene ends were 2 bases for V and 4 bases for J; bases not matched to a gene: 4. Germline V gives CDR1 LGHNT, CDR2 FRNRAP. The rearrangement links TRBV12-5 to TRBJ2-7, with 8 bases identical to TRBD2. The TCR sequence derives from a man younger than 35 in good health and CMV-seronegative. The sample taken for sequencing was PBMCs. The CDR3 DNA reads TGTGCTAGTGGTTTGCGGGAGGGCGGGTACGAGCAGTACTTC. It is translated as CASGLREGGYEQYF.